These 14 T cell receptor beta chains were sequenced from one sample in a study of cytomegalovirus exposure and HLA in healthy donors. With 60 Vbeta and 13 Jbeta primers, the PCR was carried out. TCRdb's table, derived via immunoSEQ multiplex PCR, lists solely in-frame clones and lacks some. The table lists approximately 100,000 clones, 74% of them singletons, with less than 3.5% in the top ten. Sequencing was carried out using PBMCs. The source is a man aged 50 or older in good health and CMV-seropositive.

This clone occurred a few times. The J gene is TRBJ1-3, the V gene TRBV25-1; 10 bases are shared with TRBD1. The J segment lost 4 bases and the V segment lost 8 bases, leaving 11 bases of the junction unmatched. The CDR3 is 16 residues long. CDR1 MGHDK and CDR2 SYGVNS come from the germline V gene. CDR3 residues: CASSPGQGISGNTIYF. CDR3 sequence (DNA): TGTGCCAGCTCTCCGGGACAGGGGATCTCGGGAAACACCATATATTTT.

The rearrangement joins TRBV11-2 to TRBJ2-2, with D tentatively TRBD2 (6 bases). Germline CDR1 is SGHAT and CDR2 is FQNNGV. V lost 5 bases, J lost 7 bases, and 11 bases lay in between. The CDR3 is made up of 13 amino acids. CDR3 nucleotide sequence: TGTGCCAGCAGCCCTAGCGTGGTCGGGGAGCTGTTTTTT. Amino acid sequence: CASSPSVVGELFF.

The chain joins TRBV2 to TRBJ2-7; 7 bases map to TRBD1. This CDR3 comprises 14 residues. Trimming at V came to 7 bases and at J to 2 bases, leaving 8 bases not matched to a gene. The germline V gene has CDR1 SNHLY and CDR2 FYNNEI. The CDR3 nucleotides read TGTGCCAGCAAGTCTGAAGGGACAGCCTACGAGCAGTACTTC. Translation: CASKSEGTAYEQYF.

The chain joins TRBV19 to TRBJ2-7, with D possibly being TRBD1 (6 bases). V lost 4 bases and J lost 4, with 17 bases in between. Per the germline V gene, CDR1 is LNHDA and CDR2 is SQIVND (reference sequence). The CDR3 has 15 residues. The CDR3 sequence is CASSTKQGEEYEQYF. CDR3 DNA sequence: TGTGCCAGTAGTACAAAACAGGGAGAGGAATACGAGCAGTACTTC.

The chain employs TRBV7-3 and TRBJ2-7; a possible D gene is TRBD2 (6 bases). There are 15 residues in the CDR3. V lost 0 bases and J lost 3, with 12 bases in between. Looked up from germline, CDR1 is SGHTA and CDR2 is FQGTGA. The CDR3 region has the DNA TGTGCCAGCAGCTTAACCGGGCAGGGAGGCTACGAGCAGTACTTC. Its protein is CASSLTGQGGYEQYF.

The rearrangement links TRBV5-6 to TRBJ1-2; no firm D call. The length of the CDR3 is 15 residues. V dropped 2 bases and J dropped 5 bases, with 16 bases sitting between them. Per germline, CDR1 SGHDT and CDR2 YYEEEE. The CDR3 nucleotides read TGTGCCAGCAGCTTCCGAGGGTTAGCTTTTTATGGCTACACCTTC. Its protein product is CASSFRGLAFYGYTF.

The CDR3: CASSLFGSGNEQYF. The CDR3, as DNA: TGCGCCAGCAGCCTATTTGGGTCAGGTAACGAGCAGTACTTC. This chain connects TRBV5-1 to TRBJ2-7; no reliable D call. Germline lookup yields CDR1 SGHRS and CDR2 YFSETQ. The CDR3 has 14 residues. V lost 4 bases and J lost 5, with 16 bases in between.

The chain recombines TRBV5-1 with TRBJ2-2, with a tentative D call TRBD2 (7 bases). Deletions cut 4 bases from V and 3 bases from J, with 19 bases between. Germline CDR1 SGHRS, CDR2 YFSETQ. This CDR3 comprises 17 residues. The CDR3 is CASSIGSGGDYTGELFF. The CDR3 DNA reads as TGCGCCAGCAGCATCGGGTCGGGGGGCGATTACACCGGGGAGCTGTTTTTT.

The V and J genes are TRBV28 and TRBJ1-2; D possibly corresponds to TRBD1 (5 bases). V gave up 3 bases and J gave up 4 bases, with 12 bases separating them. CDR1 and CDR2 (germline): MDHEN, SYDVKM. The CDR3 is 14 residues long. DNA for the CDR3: TGTGCCAGCAGTTTCATGCAGGGAGGCTATGGCTACACCTTC. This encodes CASSFMQGGYGYTF.

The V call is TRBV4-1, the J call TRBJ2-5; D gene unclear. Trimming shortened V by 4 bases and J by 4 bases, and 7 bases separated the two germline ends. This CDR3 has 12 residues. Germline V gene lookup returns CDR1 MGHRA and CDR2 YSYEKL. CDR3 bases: TGCGCCAGCAGCCCCTCGGGAGAGACCCAGTACTTC. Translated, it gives CASSPSGETQYF.

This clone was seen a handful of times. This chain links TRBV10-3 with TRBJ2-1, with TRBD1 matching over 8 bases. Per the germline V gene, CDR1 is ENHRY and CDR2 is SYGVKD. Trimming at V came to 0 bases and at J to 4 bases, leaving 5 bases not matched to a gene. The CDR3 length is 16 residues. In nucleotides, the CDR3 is TGTGCCATCAGTGAGTCCCGACAGGGGCCGTACAATGAGCAGTTCTTC. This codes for CAISESRQGPYNEQFF.

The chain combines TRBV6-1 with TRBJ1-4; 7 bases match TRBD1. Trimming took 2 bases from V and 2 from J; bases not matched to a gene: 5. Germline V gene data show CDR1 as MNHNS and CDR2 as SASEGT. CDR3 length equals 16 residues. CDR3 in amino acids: CASSERGGPTNEKLFF. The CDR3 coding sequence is TGTGCCAGCAGTGAAAGAGGGGGCCCCACTAATGAAAAACTGTTTTTT.

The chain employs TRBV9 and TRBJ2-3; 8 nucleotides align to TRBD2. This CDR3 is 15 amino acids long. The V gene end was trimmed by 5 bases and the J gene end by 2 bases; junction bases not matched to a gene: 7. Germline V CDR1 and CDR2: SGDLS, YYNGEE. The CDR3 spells CASSLRGGLTDTQYF. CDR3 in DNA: TGTGCCAGCAGTCTTCGGGGGGGCCTCACAGATACGCAGTATTTT.

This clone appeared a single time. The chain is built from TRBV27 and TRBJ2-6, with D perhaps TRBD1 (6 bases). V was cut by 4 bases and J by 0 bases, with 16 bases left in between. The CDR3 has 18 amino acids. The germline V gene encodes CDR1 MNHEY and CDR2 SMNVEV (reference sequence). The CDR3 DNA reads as TGTGCCAGCAGTTCCTTTCCGGGACACAGCTCTGGGGCCAACGTCCTGACTTTC. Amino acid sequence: CASSSFPGHSSGANVLTF. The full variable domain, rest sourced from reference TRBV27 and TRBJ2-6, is EAQVTQNPRYLITVTGKKLTVTCSQNMNHEYMSWYRQDPGLGLRQIYYSMNVEVTDKGDVPEGYKVSRKEKRNFPLILESPSPNQTSLYFCASSSFPGHSSGANVLTFGAGSRLTVL.